The present TCR beta chain was sequenced within a study of radiation and T cells in renal cell carcinoma (dated by TCRdb to 2018 to 2021). For the wider study: Samples were obtained from a clinical trial, in which 15 Gy stereotactic body radiation therapy was delivered to primary renal cell carcinomas and nephrectomy was performed 4 weeks later. A total of about 4 million unique CDR3 nucleotide sequences, encoding 2,658,974 unique CDR3 amino acid sequences, were found across all 50 or so samples. In total, 50 to 55 samples, comprising 26 tumors and some 27 peripheral blood samples, were subjected to TCR beta sequencing.

This sample's time point label indicates: blood 2 weeks post-SBRT. The sample's treatment or condition label, in plain terms: 15 Gy SBRT to primary tumor, nephrectomy 4 weeks later. To follow tumor-enriched clonotypes, serial peripheral blood was collected from radiation-treated patients at baseline and at 2 weeks and 4 weeks after SBRT. Renal cell carcinoma with clear cell pathology was present in all patients. The QIAamp DNA Blood Mini Kit (Qiagen) was used to prepare genomic DNA for TCR sequencing. The analyses included just those samples that passed every quality control check. Cut back by 0 bases and 4 bases, the V and J ends lie 9 bases apart. The CDR3 goes from the cysteine to the phenylalanine over 14 residues. Of the read, only the CDR3 DNA is kept; its 42 bases are in frame from base 1. The germline V gene (reference sequence) gives CDR1 as LNHNV and CDR2 as YYDKDF. Overall study outcomes, separate from this receptor: Because no pretreatment tumor biopsies were available, whether clonotypes were present in the tumor at baseline could not be determined. With a single-armed trial design, the study had no way to address how radiation dose or scheduling affects the TCR repertoire. Changes in the blood repertoire were not tracked past 4 weeks after treatment. In blood, the top tumor clonotypes increased from baseline to 2 weeks after radiation and then shrank by 4 weeks, which suggests a temporary expansion of tumor-resident clones.

TCR beta libraries were generated from genomic DNA with the immunoSEQ kit, following the manufacturer's recommendations. Library preparation used a first multiplex PCR with proprietary primers, then a second PCR adding unique barcodes, with bead cleanups after each round. A positive control reaction and a negative control reaction, both provided in the kit, were run with every batch of samples. The final libraries underwent checking on an Agilent 4200 TapeStation D1000 ScreenTape, volumetric pooling, and quantification by qPCR. Sequencing ran on an Illumina NextSeq500 with a MidOutput 150-cycle cartridge, using 156 Read1 and 15 Index1 cycles with kit custom primers. The pooled library was loaded at approximately 0.97 pM with approximately 20% PhiX control spiked in. As for the authors' bioinformatics: Vendor-processed data were analyzed in R, and a clonotype was defined as all T cells sharing the same CDR3 nucleotide sequence. For clone abundance analyses, frequencies were normalized to the 10,000 most abundant clones in each sample. Public T cell clones, which averaged fewer than five per sample, were excluded before analysis. Tumor-enriched and baseline blood-enriched clonotypes were defined by at least a 32-fold difference in abundance between compartments. A beta-binomial differential abundance model was applied to find clonotypes that expanded or contracted between blood time points. Tumor-blood repertoire similarity was measured with the Baroni-Urbani and Buser coefficient, and groups were compared using two-tailed Wilcoxon tests in R. Imported from immuneACCESS, the table was reduced by TCRdb to in-frame sequences with V and J called. These copies leave out some clones; in studies compared against another copy, an unresolved V gene accounts for under half, and the cause of the remainder is not known. The V and J calls and the clone size are those of that table, but D and trimming were determined from the DNA. This sample is represented by about 26,000 clones; approximately 84% of them were singletons. About 33% of the sample comes from the top ten.

For this clone: What antigen it recognizes has not been identified. No base-level quality is on record; no much larger clone is a single base apart.

The clonotype was recovered from a man between 60 and 75 years old with renal cell carcinoma. Sequences were derived from blood, sampled from a patient whose treatment included radiotherapy and nephrectomy. Here the chain combines TRBV15 and TRBJ1-2; confidence is insufficient to name the D gene. The CDR3 in this case is CATSRESRGYGYTF. The sequenced DNA is TGTGCCACCAGCAGAGAATCCCGAGGCTATGGCTACACCTTC.